A single sample is the source of the 27 T cell receptor beta chains below, sequenced in a study of shared clonotypes between healthy human individuals. Sequencing used immunoSEQ multiplex PCR; TCRdb keeps in-frame clones, though not all of them. The sample carries about 770,000 clones, 72% recorded once. Sequenced material: memory CD4+ T cells sorted from blood. Described subset: CD45RA-negative fraction. The receptors stem from a woman aged 25-40 years in good health.

J is TRBJ1-5 and V is TRBV19; D ambiguous. CDR3 length: 18 amino acids. Germline-derived CDR1 and CDR2 are LNHDA and SQIVND (reference sequence). V was pared by 0 bases and J by 2 bases, with 17 bases between. In DNA form, the CDR3 reads TGTGCCAGTAGTATAGATAGGGCCTTCTACGGGGGCAATCAGCCCCAGCATTTT. Protein: CASSIDRAFYGGNQPQHF.

The chain uses TRBV20-1 and TRBJ2-3; tentative D call: TRBD2 (5 bases). The length of the CDR3 is 11 residues. The V end lost 3 bases, the J end lost 6 bases, and 7 bases lay between the germline ends. Looked up from germline, CDR1 is DFQATT and CDR2 is SNEGSKA (reference sequence). CDR3 in amino acids: CSASIADTQYF. The CDR3 DNA reads TGCAGTGCTAGTATAGCGGATACGCAGTATTTT.

The chain links TRBV5-1 to TRBJ2-1; 7 bases are shared with TRBD1. The ends lost 1 base at V and 5 bases at J; junction bases unmatched: 3. Looked up from germline, CDR1 is SGHRS and CDR2 is YFSETQ. The CDR3 has 14 residues. The CDR3 region has the DNA TGCGCCAGCAGCTTGTTCCAGGGGGACAATGAGCAGTTCTTC. It is translated as CASSLFQGDNEQFF.

The V gene is TRBV6-5, the J gene TRBJ1-1; unclear D gene. The V gene's germline CDR1 is MNHEY and CDR2 SVGAGI. The germline V and J ends were trimmed by 4 bases and 7 bases, with 13 bases remaining between them. The CDR3 has 13 residues. This CDR3 reads CASSSQERGEAFF. CDR3 in DNA: TGTGCCAGCAGTTCCCAAGAACGGGGTGAAGCTTTCTTT.

This clone was picked up one time. This chain uses TRBV19 with TRBJ2-7, with 7 bases matching TRBD2. The V segment lost 4 bases and the J segment 2 bases; nucleotides outside the gene matches: 2. The CDR3 totals 13 residues. Germline CDR1 reads LNHDA; CDR2 reads SQIVND (reference sequence). Here the CDR3 DNA reads TGTGCCAGTAGTAACGGGGGGACCTACGAGCAGTACTTC. It is translated as CASSNGGTYEQYF. The complete variable domain, with remaining parts taken from reference TRBV19 and TRBJ2-7, reads DGGITQSPKYLFRKEGQNVTLSCEQNLNHDAMYWYRQDPGQGLRLIYYSQIVNDFQKGDIAEGYSVSREKKESFPLTVTSAQKNPTAFYLCASSNGGTYEQYFGPGTRLTVT.

The chain uses TRBV15 and TRBJ2-6; D could derive from TRBD1 or TRBD2 (5 bases each). This CDR3 spans 15 amino acids. Trimming removed 8 bases at V and 0 bases at J, with 11 bases between. Germline CDR1 and CDR2: LNHNV and YYDKDF (reference sequence). The chain's CDR3 is CATGTGNSGANVLTF. The CDR3 region has the DNA TGTGCCACCGGGACGGGGAACTCTGGGGCCAACGTCCTGACTTTC.

In regard to this clone: This may arise from a read error, as a much more abundant clone is one base away. The chain employs TRBV18 and TRBJ2-1; D is possibly TRBD2 (5 bases). Germline V gene data show CDR1 as KGHSH and CDR2 as LQKENI. The CDR3 has 13 amino acids. The germline V and J ends were trimmed by 2 bases and 8 bases, with 10 bases remaining between them. The CDR3 sequence: CASSPGQEDEQFF. In DNA form, the CDR3 reads TGTGCCAGCTCACCAGGGCAGGAGGATGAGCAGTTCTTC.

This chain joins TRBV9 and TRBJ2-3, with 8 bases aligning to TRBD2. Germline values: CDR1 SGDLS, CDR2 YYNGEE. This CDR3 has 17 amino acids. V lost 0 bases, J lost 4 bases, and 10 bases stayed unmatched. The CDR3: CASSVEYPGGPADTQYF. In DNA, the CDR3 is TGTGCCAGCAGCGTAGAGTATCCGGGAGGGCCTGCAGATACGCAGTATTTT.

The rearrangement uses TRBV5-6 and TRBJ2-5, with D hard to call. The CDR3 spans 13 residues. Looked up from germline, CDR1 is SGHDT and CDR2 is YYEEEE. The V and J ends lost 4 bases and 4 bases respectively, with 11 bases between them. This chain's CDR3 is CASSGWGAETQYF. The CDR3 coding sequence is TGTGCCAGCAGCGGGTGGGGTGCAGAGACCCAGTACTTC.

This clone was observed a single time. This sequence joins TRBV19 and TRBJ2-3, with 9 bases that match TRBD2. Germline V gene sequence: CDR1 LNHDA, CDR2 SQIVND (reference sequence). This CDR3 has 18 amino acids. The J segment lost 2 bases and the V segment lost 3 bases, leaving 12 bases of the junction unmatched. The CDR3 nucleotides are TGTGCCAGTAGTATTATTGGGGGCGGGAGGGGCCACACAGATACGCAGTATTTT. Amino acids: CASSIIGGGRGHTDTQYF.

This chain joins TRBV6-6 and TRBJ1-2; 9 positions match TRBD1. Germline CDR1 reads MNHNY; CDR2 reads SVGAGI (reference sequence). V shed 5 bases, J shed 1 base, and the junction held 2 bases outside the gene matches. CDR3 length equals 14 residues. CDR3 sequence (DNA): TGTGCCAGCAGTAGGGGACAGGGTAACTATGGCTACACCTTC. It is translated as CASSRGQGNYGYTF.

V and J are TRBV7-8 and TRBJ1-1; D is unclear. V dropped 5 bases and J dropped 1 base, with 17 bases sitting between them. CDR1 is SGHVS and CDR2 is FQNEAQ in the germline V gene. The CDR3 totals 16 residues. Written as DNA, the CDR3 is TGTGCCAGCAGCCCCCGAAGAATCCGCTCGAACACTGAAGCTTTCTTT. It codes for CASSPRRIRSNTEAFF.

The rearrangement uses TRBV30 and TRBJ1-2; D ambiguous. The CDR3 consists of 11 residues. CDR1 is GTSNPN and CDR2 is SVGIG in the germline V gene (reference sequence). With 2 bases removed from V and 7 bases from J, the gap between germline ends came to 8 bases. The CDR3: CAWSSGGGYTF. The CDR3 DNA sequence: TGTGCCTGGAGTAGTGGAGGTGGCTACACCTTC. The whole variable domain, filled in from reference TRBV30 and TRBJ1-2, reads SQTIHQWPATLVQPVGSPLSLECTVEGTSNPNLYWYRQAAGRGLQLLFYSVGIGQISSEVPQNLSASRPQDRQFILSSKKLLLSDSGFYLCAWSSGGGYTFGSGTRLTVV.

A single count supports this clone. The chain combines TRBV19 with TRBJ2-4; 8 bases are shared with TRBD2. The germline CDR1 and CDR2 sequences are LNHDA and SQIVND (reference sequence). This CDR3 comprises 16 residues. V was clipped by 7 bases and J by 1 base; unmatched bases: 9. The CDR3 sequence is CASTARGGAAKNIQYF. The CDR3 nucleotides are TGTGCCAGTACCGCCCGGGGGGGCGCCGCCAAAAACATTCAGTACTTC.

V gene TRBV7-2 combines with J gene TRBJ2-5; no clear D. The CDR3 contains 13 residues. V dropped 5 bases and J dropped 7 bases, with 14 bases sitting between them. Germline V gene lookup returns CDR1 SGHTA and CDR2 FQGNSA. The CDR3, as DNA: TGTGCCAGCAGCCCATTGAGGTCGGGGACCCAGTACTTC. Translated: CASSPLRSGTQYF.

This sequence joins TRBV27 and TRBJ2-6; D is unclear. CDR1 is MNHEY, CDR2 SMNVEV, per germline (reference sequence). The V and J ends lost 8 bases and 0 bases respectively, with 8 bases between them. The CDR3 consists of 14 residues. The CDR3 coding sequence is TGTGCCAGCGGTGACCTCTCTGGGGCCAACGTCCTGACTTTC. Protein: CASGDLSGANVLTF.

The chain carries TRBV15 and TRBJ2-2; 13 positions match TRBD2. CDR3 size: 17 residues. Germline V CDR1 and CDR2: LNHNV, YYDKDF (reference sequence). With V trimmed by 3 bases and J by 5 bases, 6 bases remained unmatched. CDR3 nucleotide sequence: TGTGCCACCAGCAGGCCCCGGACTAGCGGGAGAACCGGGGAGCTGTTTTTT. This encodes CATSRPRTSGRTGELFF.

The chain joins TRBV6-1 to TRBJ2-2, with 7 nucleotides matching TRBD1. Trimming removed 6 bases from V and 5 bases from J; junction bases left unmatched: 9. This CDR3 spans 15 amino acids. The germline V gene encodes CDR1 MNHNS and CDR2 SASEGT. CDR3 nucleotides: TGTGCCAGCAGGGACAGGAATTCTCTGACCGGGGAGCTGTTTTTT. It codes for CASRDRNSLTGELFF.

The chain is built from TRBV28 and TRBJ1-2, with D unresolved. The CDR3 length is 11 residues. The V and J ends lost 5 bases and 8 bases respectively, with 9 bases between them. Germline values: CDR1 MDHEN, CDR2 SYDVKM. The CDR3 DNA reads as TGTGCCAGCAGTCCCAGTTTCGGCTACACCTTC. Protein sequence: CASSPSFGYTF.

J is TRBJ1-1 and V is TRBV6-5; D not resolved. Germline loops: CDR1 MNHEY, CDR2 SVGAGI. The CDR3 consists of 13 residues. V was clipped by 7 bases and J by 1 base, with 10 bases between them. DNA of the CDR3: TGTGCCAGCACCCCAGGCCGGAACACTGAAGCTTTCTTT. Residues: CASTPGRNTEAFF.

The chain uses TRBV6-5 and TRBJ2-7; TRBD1 aligns across 7 bases. The junction had 6 bases not matched to a gene; V was cut back by 0 bases and J by 1 base. Germline values: CDR1 MNHEY, CDR2 SVGAGI. The length of the CDR3 is 16 residues. CDR3 sequence: CASSYSRDRVSYEQYF. CDR3 in DNA: TGTGCCAGCAGTTACTCGAGGGACAGAGTTTCCTACGAGCAGTACTTC.

The rearrangement joins TRBV4-1 to TRBJ2-1; 9 positions agree with TRBD2. This CDR3 is 16 amino acids long. V trimming: 2 bases; J trimming: 5 bases; junction bases outside the gene matches: 7. CDR1 is MGHRA, CDR2 YSYEKL, per germline. The CDR3 region has the DNA TGCGCCAGCAGCCAATCACCGGGACTAGCAAACAATGAGCAGTTCTTC. This sequence encodes CASSQSPGLANNEQFF.

The rearrangement uses TRBV28 and TRBJ1-4; D perhaps matches TRBD1 (6 bases). Trimming cost V 5 bases and J 7 bases, with 20 bases left between them. Per germline, CDR1 MDHEN and CDR2 SYDVKM. The CDR3 runs 16 residues. The CDR3 nucleotides read TGTGCCAGCAGTAGAACCCCCTGGGGGCGCATTGAAAAACTGTTTTTT. Its protein is CASSRTPWGRIEKLFF.

The V call is TRBV28, the J call TRBJ1-2; 7 nucleotides line up with TRBD1. V lost 11 bases and J lost 4; bases outside the gene matches: 4. The CDR3 length is 11 residues. Germline V lookup: CDR1 MDHEN, CDR2 SYDVKM. CDR3 residues: CASGQSYGYTF. The DNA of the CDR3 is TGTGCCTCGGGACAGTCCTATGGCTACACCTTC.

As to this clone: A much larger clone lies one base from this, so it may be a read error. The rearrangement uses TRBV11-2 and TRBJ2-5; 7 bases are shared with TRBD2. In germline, CDR1 is SGHAT, CDR2 FQNNGV. V dropped 1 base and J dropped 5; count of bases not matched to a gene: 10. CDR3 length equals 16 residues. The DNA of the CDR3 is TGTGCCAGCAGCTTAGGACTGGCGGGAGAAAGGGAGACCCAGTACTTC. As protein: CASSLGLAGERETQYF.

Turning to this clone: At one of its ends the junction is not consistent with the germline gene, which may arise from a read error. The chain recombines TRBV6-6 with TRBJ2-7; 7 nucleotides align to TRBD2. The CDR3 runs to 15 residues. CDR1 and CDR2 (germline): MNHNY, SVGAGI (reference sequence). Here the CDR3 DNA reads TGTGCCATCAGTGGGAGGGACGGACAAACCTACGAGCAGTACTTC. It translates to CAISGRDGQTYEQYF.

This sequence joins TRBV18 and TRBJ2-3; no reliable D call. Germline assignment: CDR1 KGHSH and CDR2 LQKENI. This CDR3 contains 14 residues. V lost 1 base and J lost 2, with 7 bases in between. The CDR3 bases are TGTGCCAGCTCACCACGAGGCCACACAGATACGCAGTATTTT. As protein: CASSPRGHTDTQYF.